This TCR beta chain was sequenced in a study of blood T cell repertoires in COVID-19 (dated by TCRdb to the early 2020s). In terms of the full investigation: Collaborator samples came from the United States, Italy and Spain and covered acute and convalescent phases of COVID-19. The material from the prospective study consisted of cDNA or gDNA derived from T cells, B-cell-depleted T cells, or PBMCs. Deeply sampled blood TCRbeta repertoires from subjects exposed to, actively infected with, or recovered from COVID-19 were included in the dataset. The repertoires were made available in a free public database intended to serve as a resource for research on the immune response to SARS-CoV-2. Samples came from the ongoing ImmuneRACE study (first 160 participants) plus 1,254 subjects from 6 global collaborators. Nearly every sample came with metadata listing a de-identified subject ID, COVID-19 status, age in years and sex. Where HLA class I and class II types were available, the types were taken from metadata supplied by the sample provider, not from assay-based typing.

Per the germline V gene (reference sequence), LNHDA is the CDR1 and SQIVND is the CDR2. The germline V and J ends show losses of 5 bases and 3 bases respectively, and no gene match explains 7 bases of the junction. There are 15 amino acids in the CDR3, from cysteine to phenylalanine inclusive. Only the CDR3 DNA stays, 45 bases, in frame from base 1. The collaborating institutions used their own protocols to collect whole blood in K2EDTA tubes. Collaborator samples were shipped for TCRbeta analysis as frozen whole blood, isolated PBMCs, or DNA extracted from either sample type. TCRbeta CDR3 regions were amplified from genomic DNA by means of the immunoSEQ Assay, a bias-controlled multiplex PCR. The authors' pipeline ran thus. The number of nucleated cells in each sample was estimated by amplification of reference gene primers within the assay. To quantify the absolute abundance of each unique TCRbeta CDR3 rearrangement, sequence reads were collapsed and filtered. For each sample, productive Simpson clonality was calculated as the square root of Simpson's diversity index across productive rearrangements. TCRdb holds this immuneACCESS table with in-frame rearrangements only. Some clones are missing; in checked studies, unresolved V genes explain under half, and the rest has no known cause. The V and J calls and clone size were taken over from that table, and D and trimming were inferred from the DNA. This sample has hundreds of thousands of clones in its table, and roughly 85% of those were observed once. The ten largest clonotypes hold roughly 3.6% of the sample.

Points on this clone: It lacks a known antigen. Base qualities are not recorded, but no much larger clone differs from it by a single base.

Study-wide findings and limitations: How much clinical and demographic metadata was included differed by source and by participant, and the metadata was provided uncurated.

In this chain, TRBV19 is recombined with TRBJ1-1; the central 9 bases match TRBD1. What was sequenced was peripheral blood. This receptor was obtained from a woman aged 18-29 years with acute or convalescent COVID-19. The nucleotide sequence reads TGTGCCAGTAGTTCCGGGACAGGGTCGCACACTGAAGCTTTCTTT. Its translation is CASSSGTGSHTEAFF.